One sample yielded the 27 T cell receptor beta chains listed below, sequenced in a study of T-cell reconstitution after alpha-beta-depleted transplantation in children. Unique molecular identifiers featured in how the TCRbeta library was prepared. TCRdb redid the calling of the PCR reads with MiXCR, one entry per CDR3 protein. The profile covers a few hundred thousand distinct CDR3 sequences, with over 8% appearing a single time and 10% taken by the ten largest. The sequenced sample was PBMCs from the stem cell graft donor, obtained from the stem cell graft. Receptor source: a human donor who donated a stem cell graft to a child with SCID.

CDR3 nucleotide sequence: TGTGCCAGCAGTTTTGGGGGAGGAAGCAATCAGCCCCAGCATTTT. Its translation: CASSFGGGSNQPQHF. This chain connects TRBV12-3 or TRBV12-4 to TRBJ1-5; D may be TRBD1 (5 bases). Trimming stripped 3 bases from V and 1 base from J, with 10 bases between. This CDR3 comprises 15 residues.

V and J are TRBV5-1 and TRBJ2-5; D not resolved. Trimming cost V 0 bases and J 1 base, with 7 bases left between them. CDR3 size: 14 residues. Per germline, CDR1 SGHRS and CDR2 YFSETQ. CDR3 nucleotides: TGCGCCAGCAGCTTGGCCAACTTCCAAGAGACCCAGTACTTC. Translated: CASSLANFQETQYF. The variable domain in full, with the rest retrieved from reference TRBV5-1 and TRBJ2-5, is KAGVTQTPRYLIKTRGQQVTLSCSPISGHRSVSWYQQTPGQGLQFLFEYFSETQRNKGNFPGRFSGRQFSNSRSEMNVSTLELGDSALYLCASSLANFQETQYFGPGTRLLVL.

The chain carries TRBV19 and TRBJ2-2, with TRBD1 identical over 8 bases. The J segment lost 13 bases and the V segment lost 8 bases, leaving 12 bases of the junction unmatched. In germline, CDR1 is LNHDA, CDR2 SQIVND (reference sequence). The CDR3 consists of 13 residues. CDR3 in amino acids: CASGRQGLGLLFF. The CDR3 DNA sequence: TGTGCCAGTGGCAGACAGGGGCTCGGGTTGCTGTTTTTT.

This sequence joins TRBV19 and TRBJ2-3; 8 positions match TRBD1. There are 14 residues in the CDR3. Trimming removed 6 bases from V and 3 bases from J; junction bases left unmatched: 5. Per germline, CDR1 LNHDA and CDR2 SQIVND (reference sequence). The CDR3 spells CASREDRGTDTQYF. Here the CDR3 DNA reads TGTGCCAGTAGAGAAGACAGGGGAACAGATACGCAGTATTTT.

This clonotype came up a few times. CDR3 nucleotide sequence: TGTGCCAGCAGTACTCCGGGGACGCCCCAGCATTTT. It specifies CASSTPGTPQHF. The V call is TRBV6-5, the J call TRBJ1-5, with a weak D call TRBD1 (5 bases). CDR3 length equals 12 residues. The V gene lost 5 bases and the J gene lost 9 bases, with 11 bases spanning the gap. Germline V CDR1 and CDR2: MNHEY, SVGAGI.

This chain links TRBV15 with TRBJ2-3; 8 bases map to TRBD1. Trimming removed 0 bases from V and 0 bases from J; junction bases left unmatched: 5. This CDR3 region has 17 residues. Germline assignment: CDR1 LNHNV and CDR2 YYDKDF (reference sequence). Here the CDR3 reads CATSRESGTGSTDTQYF. In DNA, the CDR3 is TGTGCCACCAGCAGAGAGTCCGGGACAGGTAGCACAGATACGCAGTATTTT.

This clonotype occurred a few times. CDR3 amino acids: CASSTAPTGSYNEQFF. CDR3 nucleotides: TGCGCCAGCAGCACCGCGCCGACAGGTTCCTACAATGAGCAGTTCTTC. The chain couples TRBV5-1 to TRBJ2-1; weak D call: TRBD1 (6 bases). CDR3 length: 16 residues. V was pared by 4 bases and J by 1 base, with 15 bases between. Looked up from germline, CDR1 is SGHRS and CDR2 is YFSETQ. Variable domain in full (rest from reference TRBV5-1 and TRBJ2-1): KAGVTQTPRYLIKTRGQQVTLSCSPISGHRSVSWYQQTPGQGLQFLFEYFSETQRNKGNFPGRFSGRQFSNSRSEMNVSTLELGDSALYLCASSTAPTGSYNEQFFGPGTRLTVL.

This sequence joins TRBV12-3 or TRBV12-4 and TRBJ1-6; no clear D gene. The ends were cut back, 5 bases at V and 7 bases at J, with 15 bases in the middle. The length of the CDR3 is 15 residues. The CDR3 DNA follows: TGTGCCAGCAGTCCAGCTCGCGGCGGGAATTCACCCCTCCACTTT. This encodes CASSPARGGNSPLHF.

This chain connects TRBV12-3 or TRBV12-4 to TRBJ2-2; D is perhaps TRBD1 or TRBD2 (5 bases each). V was shortened by 8 bases and J by 0 bases, with 13 bases between the two germline ends. The CDR3 covers 15 residues. The DNA of the CDR3 is TGTGCCAGCTGTTCTTGGGGGACGAACACCGGGGAGCTGTTTTTT. Translation gives CASCSWGTNTGELFF.

The chain has TRBV5-1 and TRBJ2-2; TRBD1 might be the D (5 bases). V was clipped by 7 bases and J by 1 base, with 8 bases between them. The CDR3 length is 13 residues. CDR1 is SGHRS, CDR2 YFSETQ, per germline. DNA of the CDR3: TGCGCCAGCCAGACAGAGAACACCGGGGAGCTGTTTTTT. Translated: CASQTENTGELFF.

V and J are TRBV7-9 and TRBJ1-1; TRBD1 aligns across 7 bases. Trimming at V came to 6 bases and at J to 1 base, leaving 14 bases not matched to a gene. Germline lookup yields CDR1 SEHNR and CDR2 FQNEAQ (reference sequence). The CDR3 loop spans 17 amino acids. This CDR3 is CASRSAGRDSSNTEAFF. CDR3 sequence (DNA): TGTGCCAGCAGATCAGCCGGCCGGGACAGCTCGAACACTGAAGCTTTCTTT.

This clonotype appeared a single time. An end of the junction differs from the germline gene, which may be a read error. CDR3 coding DNA: TGTGTCAGCAGTCGCCAGATGCCTAATGAGCAGTTCTTC. It codes for CVSSRQMPNEQFF. This chain links TRBV7-1 with TRBJ2-1, with D uncertain. TRBV7-1 is annotated as an ORF whose role is uncertain. CDR3 length: 13 amino acids.

This chain connects TRBV12-3 or TRBV12-4 to TRBJ1-2; 8 bases are a match to TRBD1. The trim removed 4 bases at V and 8 bases at J, leaving 9 bases unmatched. This CDR3 is built from 14 residues. The CDR3 nucleotides read TGTGCCAGCAGTTCCCCGGGACAGGAGGAAGGCTACACCTTC. Translating gives CASSSPGQEEGYTF.

The chain employs TRBV10-3 and TRBJ2-3; tentatively, D is TRBD1 (5 bases). Germline values: CDR1 ENHRY, CDR2 SYGVKD. The CDR3 length is 13 residues. Between the trimmed V and J ends, which lost 6 bases and 3 bases, there was a span of 10 bases. The CDR3 bases are TGTGCCATCAGACTACAGGAGACAGATACGCAGTATTTT. It specifies CAIRLQETDTQYF.

V and J are TRBV5-1 and TRBJ2-5; TRBD1 agrees at 8 bases. The CDR3 consists of 13 residues. V lost 7 bases and J lost 4; bases outside the gene matches: 6. Germline assignment: CDR1 SGHRS and CDR2 YFSETQ. The CDR3 nucleotides are TGCGCCAGCGGAAAGACAGGGGTAGAGACCCAGTACTTC. It translates to CASGKTGVETQYF.

V usage is TRBV10-3 and J usage is TRBJ2-7; TRBD2 aligns across 8 bases. Trimming at V came to 6 bases and at J to 2 bases, leaving 12 bases not matched to a gene. The germline CDR1 and CDR2 sequences are ENHRY and SYGVKD. The CDR3 has 16 residues. The CDR3 coding sequence is TGTGCCATCAGGGCGGTTGGTAGCGGGGAGGCCTACGAGCAGTACTTC. It encodes CAIRAVGSGEAYEQYF.

V gene TRBV12-3 or TRBV12-4 combines with J gene TRBJ2-7; TRBD1 aligns across 8 bases. The CDR3 length is 14 residues. V lost 5 bases to trimming and J lost 6 bases; unmatched junction nucleotides: 9. The CDR3 loop is CASSLTGDLGEQYF. CDR3 nucleotide sequence: TGTGCCAGCAGTCTGACAGGGGATTTGGGCGAGCAGTACTTC.

Concerning this clonotype: Compared with germline, one end of the junction differs, possibly owing to a read error. The chain joins TRBV7-8 to TRBJ2-5; D is ambiguous. CDR1 and CDR2 (germline): SGHVS, FQNEAQ. The CDR3 is made up of 13 amino acids. CDR3 in DNA: TGTGCCAGCACCCCTGGTTGGAAAGAGACCAAGTACTTC. As protein: CASTPGWKETKYF.

The chain recombines TRBV20-1 with TRBJ2-1; 7 bases map to TRBD1. CDR1 is DFQATT, CDR2 SNEGSKA, per germline (reference sequence). The junction had 4 bases not matched to a gene; V was cut back by 6 bases and J by 8 bases. CDR3 length equals 11 residues. CDR3 region: CSARQGDEQFF. In nucleotides, the CDR3 is TGCAGTGCCAGACAGGGCGATGAGCAGTTCTTC.

The rearrangement links TRBV9 to TRBJ1-2; D not resolved. V dropped 4 bases and J dropped 8 bases, with 12 bases sitting between them. Germline values: CDR1 SGDLS, CDR2 YYNGEE. The CDR3 sequence is 12 residues long. The CDR3 coding sequence is TGTGCCAGCAGCCCTTCTGCGGTGGGCTACACCTTC. Protein sequence: CASSPSAVGYTF.

This chain links TRBV25-1 with TRBJ2-3; a weak D match, TRBD1 (6 bases). This CDR3 region has 14 residues. Germline V gene lookup returns CDR1 MGHDK and CDR2 SYGVNS. V was shortened by 3 bases and J by 1 base, with 8 bases between the two germline ends. DNA of the CDR3: TGTGCCAGCAGTGACAGGGGACGCACAGATACGCAGTATTTT. It encodes CASSDRGRTDTQYF.

This clonotype appeared a few times. The rearrangement joins TRBV12-3 or TRBV12-4 to TRBJ2-7, with D perhaps matching TRBD1 or TRBD2 (5 bases each). CDR3 length equals 15 residues. V lost 4 bases and J 2 bases, leaving 15 bases between the germline ends. The CDR3 sequence: CASSSKTDYPYEQYF. For the CDR3, the DNA is TGTGCCAGCAGTTCAAAGACAGACTACCCCTACGAGCAGTACTTC.

The chain recombines TRBV6-5 with TRBJ2-7; 7 nucleotides agree with TRBD2. J was trimmed by 2 bases and V by 0 bases; bases with no gene match: 4. The germline V gene encodes CDR1 MNHEY and CDR2 SVGAGI. CDR3 length: 15 residues. The CDR3 loop reads CASSYSSGATYEQYF. In DNA form, the CDR3 reads TGTGCCAGCAGTTACTCGAGCGGGGCCACCTACGAGCAGTACTTC.

Ten or more counts support this clonotype. The rearrangement joins TRBV12-3 or TRBV12-4 to TRBJ2-1, with D unclear. V lost 7 bases to trimming and J lost 5 bases, with 6 bases between them. This CDR3 spans 11 amino acids. CDR3 loop: CASTLNNEQFF. DNA of the CDR3: TGTGCCAGCACCTTAAACAATGAGCAGTTCTTC.

This clonotype was detected many times. The rearrangement joins TRBV12-3 or TRBV12-4 to TRBJ2-5, with 9 bases aligning to TRBD1. J gave up 5 bases and V 5 bases, and 6 bases lay outside the gene matches. This CDR3 is built from 14 residues. The CDR3 region is CASSRGQGFETQYF. The CDR3 bases are TGTGCCAGCAGTAGGGGACAGGGTTTCGAGACCCAGTACTTC.

The V and J genes are TRBV5-1 and TRBJ2-1, with 12 bases lining up with TRBD2. CDR3 length equals 16 residues. The V gene end was trimmed by 1 base and the J gene end by 7 bases; junction bases not matched to a gene: 6. Germline V gene lookup returns CDR1 SGHRS and CDR2 YFSETQ. The chain's CDR3 is CASSLPRLAGENEQFF. The CDR3 bases are TGCGCCAGCAGCTTGCCCCGACTAGCGGGGGAGAATGAGCAGTTCTTC.

The chain recombines TRBV5-1 with TRBJ2-3; D call uncertain. The CDR3 contains 15 residues. The germline CDR1 and CDR2 sequences are SGHRS and YFSETQ. V lost 1 base, J lost 6 bases, and 15 bases lay in between. The CDR3 region is CASSLRTTGSDTQYF. Written as DNA, the CDR3 is TGCGCCAGCAGCTTGCGCACCACCGGCTCGGATACGCAGTATTTT.